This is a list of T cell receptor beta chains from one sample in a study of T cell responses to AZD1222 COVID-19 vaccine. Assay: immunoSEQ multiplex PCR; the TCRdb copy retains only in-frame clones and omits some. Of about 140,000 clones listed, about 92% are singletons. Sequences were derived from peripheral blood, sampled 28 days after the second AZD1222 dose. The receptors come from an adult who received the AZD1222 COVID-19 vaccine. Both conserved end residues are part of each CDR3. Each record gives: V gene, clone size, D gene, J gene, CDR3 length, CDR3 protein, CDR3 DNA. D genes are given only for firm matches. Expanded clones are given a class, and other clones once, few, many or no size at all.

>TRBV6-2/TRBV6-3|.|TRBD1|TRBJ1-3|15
CASSAGQFAGNTIYF
TGTGCCAGCAGTGCGGGACAGTTCGCCGGAAACACCATATATTTT
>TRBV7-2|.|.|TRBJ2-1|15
CASSLDPGAGYEQFF
TGTGCCAGCAGCTTAGATCCGGGAGCGGGCTATGAGCAGTTCTTC
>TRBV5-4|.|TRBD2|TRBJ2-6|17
CASSYSGRASGANVLTF
TGTGCCAGCAGCTATAGCGGGAGGGCCTCGGGGGCCAACGTCCTGACTTTC
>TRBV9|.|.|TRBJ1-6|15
CASSAGYSYNSPLHF
TGTGCCAGCAGCGCGGGCTACTCCTATAATTCACCCCTCCACTTT
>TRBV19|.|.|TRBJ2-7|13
CASTSRASNEQYF
TGTGCCAGTACTAGCAGGGCTTCGAACGAGCAGTACTTC
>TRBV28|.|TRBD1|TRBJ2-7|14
CASSSGTGGFEQYF
TGTGCCAGCAGTTCCGGGACAGGGGGCTTCGAGCAGTACTTC
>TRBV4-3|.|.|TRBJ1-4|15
CASSQATRGNEKLFF
TGCGCCAGCAGCCAAGCGACCAGGGGTAATGAAAAACTGTTTTTT
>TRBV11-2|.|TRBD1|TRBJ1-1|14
CASSFGQVNTEAFF
TGTGCCAGCAGCTTCGGACAGGTGAACACTGAAGCTTTCTTT
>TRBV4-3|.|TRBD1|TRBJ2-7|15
CASSQVSGQGYEQYF
TGCGCCAGCAGCCAAGTATCAGGACAGGGGTACGAGCAGTACTTC
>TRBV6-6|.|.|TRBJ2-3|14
CASSRTTETDTQYF
TGTGCCAGCAGTAGAACGACAGAAACAGATACGCAGTATTTT
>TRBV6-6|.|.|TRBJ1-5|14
CASSYSVSDQPQHF
TGTGCCAGCAGTTACTCCGTCAGTGATCAGCCCCAGCATTTT
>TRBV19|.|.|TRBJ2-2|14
CASNALARTGELFF
TGTGCCAGTAATGCGCTAGCGAGGACCGGGGAGCTGTTTTTT
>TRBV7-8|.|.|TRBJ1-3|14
CASSGEGGRNTIYF
TGTGCCAGCAGCGGAGAGGGGGGAAGGAACACCATATATTTT
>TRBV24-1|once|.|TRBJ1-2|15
CATSDSLEGQGGYTF
TGTGCCACCAGTGATTCTCTGGAGGGGCAGGGTGGCTACACCTTC
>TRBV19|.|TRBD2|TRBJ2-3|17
CASSIGTSGSGIDTQYF
TGTGCCAGTAGTATAGGGACTAGCGGGAGTGGTATCGATACGCAGTATTTT
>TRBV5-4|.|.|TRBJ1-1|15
CASSLYLAGNTEAFF
TGTGCCAGCAGCTTGTATCTGGCGGGGAACACTGAAGCTTTCTTT
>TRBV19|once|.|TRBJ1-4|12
CASSTSGRTTVF
.
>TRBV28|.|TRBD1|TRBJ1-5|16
CASRTPGQGFNQPQHF
TGTGCCAGCAGAACGCCGGGACAGGGTTTCAATCAGCCCCAGCATTTT
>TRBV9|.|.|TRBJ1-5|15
CASSASGSINQPQHF
TGTGCCAGCAGCGCATCCGGGAGCATCAATCAGCCCCAGCATTTT
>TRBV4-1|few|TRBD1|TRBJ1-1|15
CASSQQQGSGTEAFF
TGCGCCAGCAGCCAGCAACAGGGGTCGGGCACTGAAGCTTTCTTT
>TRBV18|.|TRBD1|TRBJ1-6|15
CASQIDRGTNSPLHF
TGTGCCAGCCAAATCGACAGGGGGACGAATTCACCCCTCCACTTT
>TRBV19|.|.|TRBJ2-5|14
CASSKAEGRETQYF
TGTGCCAGTAGTAAAGCCGAGGGGCGGGAGACCCAGTACTTC
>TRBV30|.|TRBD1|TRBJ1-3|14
CAWDPGTGGNTIYF
TGTGCCTGGGATCCCGGGACAGGGGGAAACACCATATATTTT
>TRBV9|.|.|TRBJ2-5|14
CASSPGGSQETQYF
TGTGCCAGCAGCCCAGGGGGGAGCCAAGAGACCCAGTACTTC
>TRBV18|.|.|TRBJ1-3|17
CASSPLGPAGTGNTIYF
TGTGCCAGCTCACCACTGGGGCCTGCCGGGACTGGAAACACCATATATTTT
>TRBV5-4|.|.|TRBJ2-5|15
CASSLARASGETQYF
TGTGCCAGCAGCTTGGCCCGGGCATCGGGAGAGACCCAGTACTTC
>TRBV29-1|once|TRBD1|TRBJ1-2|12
CSVTQGAHGYTF
TGCAGCGTGACCCAGGGGGCACACGGCTACACCTTC
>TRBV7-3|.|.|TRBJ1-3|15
CASSLTGTPGNTIYF
TGTGCCAGCAGCTTAACCGGCACACCTGGAAACACCATATATTTT
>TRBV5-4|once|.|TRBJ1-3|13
CASSLAGTANVYF
TGTGCCAGCAGCTTGGCCGGGACGGCTAACGTATATTTT
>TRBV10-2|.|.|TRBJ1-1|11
CASSGNTEAFF
TGCGCCAGCAGTGGCAACACTGAAGCTTTCTTT
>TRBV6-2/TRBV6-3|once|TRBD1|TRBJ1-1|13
CASSPGTGKVAFF
TGTGCCAGCAGCCCCGGGACAGGGAAGGTAGCTTTCTTT
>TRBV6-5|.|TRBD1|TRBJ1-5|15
CASSRDRGFNQPQHF
TGTGCCAGCAGTAGAGACAGGGGGTTTAATCAGCCCCAGCATTTT
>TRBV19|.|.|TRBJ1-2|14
CASSMAGRIYGYTF
TGTGCCAGTAGTATGGCTGGCAGGATCTATGGCTACACCTTC
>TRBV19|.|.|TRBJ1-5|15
CASRGGGVGNQPQHF
TGTGCCAGTAGAGGGGGAGGGGTGGGAAATCAGCCCCAGCATTTT
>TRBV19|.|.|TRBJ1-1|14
CASSRYSGVTEAFF
TGTGCCAGTAGTAGGTACTCAGGGGTTACTGAAGCTTTCTTT
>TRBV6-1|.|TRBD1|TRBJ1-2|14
CASSDPRDRGGYTF
TGTGCCAGCAGTGACCCCCGGGACAGGGGCGGCTACACCTTC
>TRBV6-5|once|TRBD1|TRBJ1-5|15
CASSSNRGLYQPQHF
TGTGCCAGCAGCTCGAACAGGGGGCTTTATCAGCCCCAGCATTTT
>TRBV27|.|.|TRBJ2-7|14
CASSSRDGTYEQYF
TGTGCCAGCAGCTCCCGGGACGGAACCTACGAGCAGTACTTC
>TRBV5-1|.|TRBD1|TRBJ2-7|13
CASRPTGEYEQYF
TGCGCCAGCAGACCAACAGGGGAGTACGAGCAGTACTTC
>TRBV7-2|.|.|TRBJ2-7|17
CASSLAMGRLGTYEQYF
TGTGCCAGCAGCTTAGCAATGGGGAGACTAGGAACCTACGAGCAGTACTTC
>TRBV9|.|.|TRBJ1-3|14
CASSVADGGNTIYF
TGTGCCAGCAGCGTAGCCGACGGTGGAAACACCATATATTTT
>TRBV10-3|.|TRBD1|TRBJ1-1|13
CAISESQGAGAFF
TGTGCCATCAGTGAGTCCCAGGGGGCAGGTGCTTTCTTT
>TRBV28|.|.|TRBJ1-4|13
CASSVRTTDLPFF
TGTGCCAGCAGCGTTCGTACCACCGATCTTCCGTTTTTT
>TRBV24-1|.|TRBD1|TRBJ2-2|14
CATGGQGNTGELFF
TGTGCCACCGGCGGACAGGGGAACACCGGGGAGCTGTTTTTT
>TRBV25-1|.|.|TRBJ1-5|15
CASSDTVGDNQPQHF
TGTGCCAGCAGTGACACCGTGGGGGACAATCAGCCCCAGCATTTT
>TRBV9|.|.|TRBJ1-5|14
CASSVDSTTGPQHF
TGTGCCAGCAGCGTAGACTCAACAACGGGCCCCCAGCATTTT
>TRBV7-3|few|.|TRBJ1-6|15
CASSSQGPDNSPLHF
TGTGCCAGCAGTTCCCAGGGGCCGGATAATTCACCCCTCCACTTT
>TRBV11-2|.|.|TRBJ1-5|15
CASSLDGGRDQPQHF
TGTGCCAGCAGCTTAGACGGGGGGAGGGATCAGCCCCAGCATTTT
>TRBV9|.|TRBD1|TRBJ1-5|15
CASSLGTGQGQPQHF
TGTGCCAGCAGCCTGGGGACAGGGCAGGGACAGCCCCAGCATTTT
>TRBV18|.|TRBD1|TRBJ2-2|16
CASSPDRAWSTGELFF
TGTGCCAGCTCACCCGACAGGGCGTGGAGCACCGGGGAGCTGTTTTTT
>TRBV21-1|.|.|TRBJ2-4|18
CASSTRRDRALAKNIQYF
TGTGCCAGCAGCACGAGACGGGACAGAGCACTAGCCAAAAACATTCAGTACTTC
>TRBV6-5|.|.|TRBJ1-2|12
CASSYFGYGYTF
TGTGCCAGCAGTTACTTCGGCTATGGCTACACCTTC
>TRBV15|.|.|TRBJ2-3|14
CATSRDKAVATQYF
TGTGCCACCAGCAGAGATAAGGCCGTAGCTACGCAGTATTTT
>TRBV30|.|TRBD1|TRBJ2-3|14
CAWSPGTGTDTQYF
TGTGCCTGGAGCCCCGGGACAGGGACAGATACGCAGTATTTT
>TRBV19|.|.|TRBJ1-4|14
CASSILGGSEKLFF
TGTGCCAGTAGTATATTGGGGGGGAGTGAAAAACTGTTTTTT
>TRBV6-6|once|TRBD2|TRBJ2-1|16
CASNRASSGSPNEQFF
TGTGCCAGCAACAGGGCCTCTAGCGGGAGTCCCAATGAGCAGTTCTTC
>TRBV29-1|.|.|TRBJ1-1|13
CSVDLRAVTEAFF
TGCAGCGTTGATTTGAGGGCTGTCACTGAAGCTTTCTTT
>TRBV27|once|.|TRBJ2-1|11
CASSRYNEQFF
TGTGCCAGCAGCCGTTACAATGAGCAGTTCTTC
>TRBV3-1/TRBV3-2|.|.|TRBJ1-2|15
CASNSDRGANYGYTF
TGTGCCAGCAACAGCGACAGAGGAGCTAACTATGGCTACACCTTC
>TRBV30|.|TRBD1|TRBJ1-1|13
CAWRGRDRGEAFF
TGTGCCTGGAGGGGCCGGGACAGGGGTGAAGCTTTCTTT